These 17 T cell receptor beta chains were sequenced from one sample in a study of OX40 agonist ivuxolimab in advanced cancers. Using immunoSEQ multiplex PCR, the repertoire was profiled, and TCRdb retains in-frame clones only, with some absent. The table lists tens of thousands of clones, about 90% of them singletons. This sample comprised CD4+ or CD8+ T cells sorted from blood, obtained in a trial of the OX40 agonist ivuxolimab. The source of these receptors is an adult with an advanced solid tumor such as melanoma, head and neck, liver or kidney cancer.

The chain is built from TRBV6-6 and TRBJ2-5; D may be TRBD1 (6 bases). Trimming took off 4 bases at V and 4 bases at J, with 13 bases between the two ends. CDR1 is MNHNY, CDR2 SVGAGI, per germline (reference sequence). This CDR3 contains 14 residues. CDR3 sequence: CASSWLARGETQYF. The CDR3 region has the DNA TGTGCCAGCAGTTGGCTAGCCAGGGGAGAGACCCAGTACTTC.

The V and J genes are TRBV6-5 and TRBJ2-7; TRBD2 matches at 11 bases. This CDR3 contains 15 residues. V shed 5 bases and J 4 bases; nucleotides not matched to a gene: 7. Germline lookup yields CDR1 MNHEY and CDR2 SVGAGI. The CDR3 sequence: CASSAPGLAAYEQYF. CDR3 coding DNA: TGTGCCAGCAGTGCCCCGGGACTAGCGGCTTACGAGCAGTACTTC.

This clone appeared a few times. The genes are TRBV2 and TRBJ2-7; TRBD1 matches at 7 bases. CDR3 length: 14 amino acids. Germline CDR1 reads SNHLY; CDR2 reads FYNNEI. Trimming cost V 2 bases and J 4 bases; bases outside gene matches: 5. For the CDR3, the DNA is TGTGCCAGCAGTGAACGACAGGGTACGTACGAGCAGTACTTC. Encoded protein: CASSERQGTYEQYF.

The rearrangement uses TRBV14 and TRBJ1-2; D remains ambiguous. This CDR3 contains 12 residues. In germline, CDR1 is SGHDN, CDR2 FVKESK. The V end was cut by 5 bases, the J end by 4 bases, with 8 bases between. The DNA of the CDR3 is TGTGCCAGCAGCACTGACCGCTATGGCTACACCTTC. Its protein is CASSTDRYGYTF.

The chain employs TRBV27 and TRBJ1-5; D not resolved. Looked up from germline, CDR1 is MNHEY and CDR2 is SMNVEV (reference sequence). Trimming took 2 bases from V and 0 from J, leaving 5 bases between them. This CDR3 comprises 14 residues. The CDR3 sequence is CASSLVYSNQPQHF. CDR3 sequence (DNA): TGTGCCAGCAGTTTAGTGTATAGCAATCAGCCCCAGCATTTT.

The chain carries TRBV18 and TRBJ2-3; the D is unclear. The V and J ends lost 2 bases and 0 bases respectively, with 6 bases between them. CDR3 length equals 14 residues. CDR1 is KGHSH and CDR2 is LQKENI in the germline V gene. The DNA for the CDR3 is TGTGCCAGCTCACCATTCCGTAGCACAGATACGCAGTATTTT. Protein product: CASSPFRSTDTQYF.

The chain carries TRBV5-4 and TRBJ1-5; 7 nucleotides match TRBD1. The CDR3 has 15 residues. Germline V CDR1 and CDR2: SGHNT, YYREEE (reference sequence). J gave up 2 bases and V 4 bases, and 6 bases lay outside the gene matches. The CDR3 sequence is CASSKGTARNQPQHF. DNA of the CDR3: TGTGCCAGCAGCAAGGGGACAGCTCGCAATCAGCCCCAGCATTTT.

V is TRBV4-1 and J is TRBJ2-6; D gene unclear. This CDR3 has 17 residues. Germline-derived CDR1 and CDR2 are MGHRA and YSYEKL. Trimming removed 5 bases at V and 1 base at J, with 15 bases between. CDR3 protein: CASSSTSSLSGANVLTF. CDR3 nucleotides: TGCGCCAGCAGCAGTACCTCCTCCCTTTCTGGGGCCAACGTCCTGACTTTC.

The CDR3 loop is CASSLVVAGGAGNEQFF. For the CDR3, the DNA is TGCGCCAGCAGCTTGGTTGTAGCGGGAGGGGCGGGGAATGAGCAGTTCTTC. V is TRBV5-1 and J is TRBJ2-1; 11 positions agree with TRBD2. Germline loops: CDR1 SGHRS, CDR2 YFSETQ. The CDR3 spans 17 residues. V shed 0 bases, J shed 7 bases, and the junction held 9 bases outside the gene matches.

The chain has TRBV5-1 and TRBJ2-5; 13 nucleotides agree with TRBD2. Germline CDR1 is SGHRS and CDR2 is YFSETQ. The length of the CDR3 is 14 residues. With V trimmed by 4 bases and J by 4 bases, 1 base remained unmatched. Here the CDR3 reads CASSGLAGVETQYF. The CDR3, as DNA: TGCGCCAGCAGCGGACTAGCGGGAGTAGAGACCCAGTACTTC.

This chain links TRBV15 with TRBJ1-3, with 7 positions matching TRBD1. Germline CDR1 is LNHNV and CDR2 is YYDKDF (reference sequence). Trimming removed 1 base from V and 2 bases from J; junction bases left unmatched: 2. CDR3 size: 15 residues. This CDR3 reads CATSRGTGAGNTIYF. Here the CDR3 DNA reads TGTGCCACCAGCAGAGGCACAGGGGCTGGAAACACCATATATTTT.

The DNA of the CDR3 is TGCGCCAGCAGCAGGGGTTCTGGCGGGGAGCTGTTTTTT. Amino acids: CASSRGSGGELFF. The rearrangement joins TRBV5-1 to TRBJ2-2, with D tentatively TRBD1 (5 bases). Germline V gene sequence: CDR1 SGHRS, CDR2 YFSETQ. The germline V and J ends were trimmed by 4 bases and 7 bases, with 11 bases remaining between them. There are 13 residues in the CDR3.

The chain combines TRBV11-3 with TRBJ2-2, with a tentative D call TRBD2 (6 bases). Trimming took off 5 bases at V and 0 bases at J, with 10 bases between the two ends. The CDR3 sequence is 15 residues long. Germline V gives CDR1 SGHNT, CDR2 YENEEA. In DNA form, the CDR3 reads TGTGCCAGCAGCGCTGGACTACCGAACACCGGGGAGCTGTTTTTT. This translates into CASSAGLPNTGELFF.

V is TRBV15 and J is TRBJ1-1, with D maybe TRBD1 (5 bases). This CDR3 is built from 15 residues. Trimming took 5 bases from V and 3 from J, leaving 16 bases between them. CDR1 LNHNV and CDR2 YYDKDF come from the germline V gene (reference sequence). DNA for the CDR3: TGTGCCACCAGCCCCAGGGCCAGGGTGGACACTGAAGCTTTCTTT. Amino acids: CATSPRARVDTEAFF. The full variable domain, in which reference TRBV15 and TRBJ1-1 provide the parts outside the CDR3, is DAMVIQNPRYQVTQFGKPVTLSCSQTLNHNVMYWYQQKSSQAPKLLFHYYDKDFNNEADTPDNFQSRRPNTSFCFLDIRSPGLGDTAMYLCATSPRARVDTEAFFGQGTRLTVV.

In its sample, this clone was seen once. Mismatch with germline at one junction end may stem from a read error. V is TRBV15 and J is TRBJ2-1; D not resolved. This CDR3 has 9 amino acids. CDR1 LNHNV and CDR2 YYDKDF come from the germline V gene (reference sequence). CDR3 sequence: CATRLQRLF. In DNA form, the CDR3 reads TGTGCCACCAGACTACAAAGACTCTTC.

This rearrangement joins TRBV7-9 to TRBJ2-3, with 10 bases matching TRBD1. This CDR3 contains 14 residues. The J segment lost 7 bases and the V segment lost 3 bases, leaving 4 bases of the junction unmatched. From germline, CDR1 is SEHNR and CDR2 FQNEAQ (reference sequence). In DNA form, the CDR3 reads TGTGCCAGCAGCTTCGGACAGGGGGTGTATACGCAGTATTTT. Protein: CASSFGQGVYTQYF.

The V gene is TRBV9, the J gene TRBJ1-3, with 9 nucleotides matching TRBD1. The V gene's germline CDR1 is SGDLS and CDR2 YYNGEE. J lost 5 bases, V lost 0 bases, and 3 bases had no gene match. This CDR3 region has 15 residues. Here the CDR3 reads CASSVDGTGRNTIYF. The CDR3 bases are TGTGCCAGCAGCGTAGACGGGACAGGGAGAAACACCATATATTTT.